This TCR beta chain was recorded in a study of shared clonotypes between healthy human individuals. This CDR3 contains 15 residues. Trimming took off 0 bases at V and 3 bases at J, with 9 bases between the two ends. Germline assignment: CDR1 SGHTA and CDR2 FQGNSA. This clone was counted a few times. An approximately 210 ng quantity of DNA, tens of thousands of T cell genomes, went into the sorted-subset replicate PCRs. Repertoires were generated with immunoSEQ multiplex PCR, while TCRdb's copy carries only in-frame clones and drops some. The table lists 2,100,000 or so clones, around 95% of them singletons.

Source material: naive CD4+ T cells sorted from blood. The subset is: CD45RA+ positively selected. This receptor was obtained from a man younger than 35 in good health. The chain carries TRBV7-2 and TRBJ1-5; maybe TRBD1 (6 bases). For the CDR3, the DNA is TGTGCCAGCAGCTTAGCGAACAGGGACAATCAGCCCCAGCATTTT. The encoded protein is CASSLANRDNQPQHF.